The 11 T cell receptor beta chains below all came from one sample that was sequenced in a study of cytomegalovirus exposure and HLA in healthy donors. Use of 60 Vbeta and 13 Jbeta primers characterized the PCR. Only in-frame clones appear in the TCRdb table, and some are missing; sequencing was by immunoSEQ multiplex PCR. The table has fewer than 200,000 clones, roughly 84% seen once. Material: PBMCs. These receptors all stem from a man younger than 40 in good health and CMV-seronegative.

The chain couples TRBV2 to TRBJ2-7; TRBD2 matches 12 bases. Germline CDR1 SNHLY, CDR2 FYNNEI. V was pared by 7 bases and J by 2 bases, with 6 bases of the junction left unmatched. The CDR3 runs 15 residues. CDR3 DNA: TGTGCCAGCAAGCGGTCTAGCGGGGGGGCCTACGAGCAGTACTTC. Amino acid sequence: CASKRSSGGAYEQYF. Complete variable domain (other parts from reference TRBV2 and TRBJ2-7): EPEVTQTPSHQVTQMGQEVILRCVPISNHLYFYWYRQILGQKVEFLVSFYNNEISEKSEIFDDQFSVERPDGSNFTLKIRSTKLEDSAMYFCASKRSSGGAYEQYFGPGTRLTVT.

The chain recombines TRBV29-1 with TRBJ1-2, with D unclear. The CDR3 is made up of 9 amino acids. The V end lost 5 bases, the J end lost 6 bases, and 4 bases lay between the germline ends. The germline V gene encodes CDR1 SQVTM and CDR2 ANQGSEA. The chain's CDR3 is CSVSNGYTF. The CDR3 coding sequence is TGCAGCGTTTCAAATGGCTACACCTTC.

The chain combines TRBV19 with TRBJ2-3; tentatively, D is TRBD2 (6 bases). V dropped 1 base and J dropped 5 bases, with 13 bases sitting between them. The length of the CDR3 is 15 residues. CDR1 is LNHDA, CDR2 SQIVND, per germline (reference sequence). CDR3 sequence (DNA): TGTGCCAGTAGTATAGCTGGGACTGCCCGAGATACGCAGTATTTT. This translates into CASSIAGTARDTQYF.

The V and J genes are TRBV15 and TRBJ1-4; 7 nucleotides align to TRBD1. This CDR3 is 15 amino acids long. Germline-derived CDR1 and CDR2 are LNHNV and YYDKDF (reference sequence). V lost 5 bases and J lost 6; bases outside the gene matches: 9. The CDR3 protein is CATSPKAGGYEKLFF. The DNA of the CDR3 is TGTGCCACCAGCCCTAAGGCAGGGGGATATGAAAAACTGTTTTTT.

This sequence joins TRBV28 and TRBJ1-5, with TRBD1 matching 10 bases. The germline gives CDR1 MDHEN, CDR2 SYDVKM. Trimming removed 11 bases from V and 7 bases from J; junction bases left unmatched: 5. This CDR3 has 12 residues. The DNA of the CDR3 is TGTGCCGGACAGGGGGTTTTGCAGCCCCAGCATTTT. Translation: CAGQGVLQPQHF.

The rearrangement links TRBV29-1 to TRBJ1-2; D not resolved. Germline loops: CDR1 SQVTM, CDR2 ANQGSEA. V dropped 3 bases and J dropped 3 bases, with 14 bases sitting between them. There are 14 residues in the CDR3. The CDR3 reads CSVDSAGWDYGYTF. For the CDR3, the DNA is TGCAGCGTTGACTCGGCAGGTTGGGACTATGGCTACACCTTC. The whole variable domain, filled in from reference TRBV29-1 and TRBJ1-2, reads SAVISQKPSRDICQRGTSLTIQCQVDSQVTMMFWYRQQPGQSLTLIATANQGSEATYESGFVIDKFPISRPNLTFSTLTVSNMSPEDSSIYLCSVDSAGWDYGYTFGSGTRLTVV.

The chain links TRBV18 to TRBJ1-1; weak D call: TRBD1 (6 bases). Per the germline V gene, CDR1 is KGHSH and CDR2 is LQKENI. This CDR3 has 14 residues. Trimming removed 2 bases from V and 3 bases from J, with 10 bases in between. CDR3 nucleotide sequence: TGTGCCAGCTCACCAGACACAGGGCACACTGAAGCTTTCTTT. It encodes CASSPDTGHTEAFF.

V and J are TRBV28 and TRBJ2-5; D remains ambiguous. The V gene's germline CDR1 is MDHEN and CDR2 SYDVKM. The V and J ends lost 3 bases and 2 bases respectively, with 16 bases between them. The CDR3 is 16 amino acids. This CDR3 is CASSFREPIRQETQYF. The DNA of the CDR3 is TGTGCCAGCAGTTTCCGAGAACCAATCCGGCAAGAGACCCAGTACTTC.

Notes on this clone: The sample carries other DNA sequences with the same CDR3. This chain joins TRBV7-9 and TRBJ2-1; possibly TRBD2 for D (5 bases). Germline V lookup: CDR1 SEHNR, CDR2 FQNEAQ (reference sequence). This CDR3 region has 15 residues. V was cut by 5 bases and J by 0 bases, with 11 bases left in between. The CDR3 protein is CASSPLGSSYNEQFF. The CDR3 DNA follows: TGTGCCAGCAGCCCTTTGGGGAGCTCCTACAATGAGCAGTTCTTC.

This chain connects TRBV7-9 to TRBJ2-7, with 8 positions matching TRBD2. V shed 5 bases, J shed 7 bases, and the junction held 13 bases outside the gene matches. This CDR3 contains 15 residues. Germline CDR1 reads SEHNR; CDR2 reads FQNEAQ (reference sequence). CDR3 DNA sequence: TGTGCCAGCAGCCGTAGGGGCGGGAGGCCGGGGGAGCAGTACTTC. Amino acid sequence: CASSRRGGRPGEQYF.

The V and J genes are TRBV4-1 and TRBJ2-7, with D possibly matching TRBD1 (7 bases). Germline values: CDR1 MGHRA, CDR2 YSYEKL. CDR3 length equals 15 residues. V was pared by 4 bases and J by 1 base, with 14 bases between. Here the CDR3 DNA reads TGCGCCAGCAGCCGCGGGACAGCCTCTTCCTACGAGCAGTACTTC. Its translation: CASSRGTASSYEQYF.